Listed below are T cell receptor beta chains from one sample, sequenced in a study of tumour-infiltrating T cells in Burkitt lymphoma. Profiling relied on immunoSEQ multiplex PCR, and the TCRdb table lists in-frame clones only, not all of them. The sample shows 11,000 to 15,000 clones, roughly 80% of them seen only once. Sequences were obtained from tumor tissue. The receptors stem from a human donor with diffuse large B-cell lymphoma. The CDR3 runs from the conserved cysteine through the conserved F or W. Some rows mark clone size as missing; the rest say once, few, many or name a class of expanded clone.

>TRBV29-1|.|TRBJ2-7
CSVPGTENYEQYF
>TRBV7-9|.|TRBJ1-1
CASSPPHVGENTEAFF
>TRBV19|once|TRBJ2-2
CASSLWTPAGELFF
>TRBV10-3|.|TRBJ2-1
CAISESRQGPYNEQFF
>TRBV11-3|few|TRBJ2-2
CASSLDRDSANTGELFF
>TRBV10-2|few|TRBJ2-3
CASSASGSTDTQYF
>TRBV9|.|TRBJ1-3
CASSVEVGAFGNAIYF
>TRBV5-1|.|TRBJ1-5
CASSLSVGNQPQHF
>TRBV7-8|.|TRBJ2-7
CASSFDQAVYEQYF
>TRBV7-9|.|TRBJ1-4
CASRPAGAGAPEKLFF
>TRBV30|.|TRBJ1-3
CAWSVGRSGNTIYF
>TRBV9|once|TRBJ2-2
CASSAGQPGTGELFF
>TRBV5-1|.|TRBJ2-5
CASSTTSTGGETQYF
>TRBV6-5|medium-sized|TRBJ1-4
CASSSPVDFGEKLFF
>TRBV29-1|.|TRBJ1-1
CSVENRVSNTEAFF
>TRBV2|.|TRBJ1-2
CASSEGNPADCTF
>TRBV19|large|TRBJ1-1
CASSIGPLIKVNTEAFF
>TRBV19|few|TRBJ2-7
CASSPQQGEQYF
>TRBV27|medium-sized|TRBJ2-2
CASSLAGGELFF
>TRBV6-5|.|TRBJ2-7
CASRPTTGGGEQYF
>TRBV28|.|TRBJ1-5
CASIIGGSNQPQHF
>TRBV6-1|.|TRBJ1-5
CASSGDRAGNQPQHF
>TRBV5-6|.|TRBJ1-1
CASSLRGNEAFF
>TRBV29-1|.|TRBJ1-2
CSVEVQGQGLNYGYTF
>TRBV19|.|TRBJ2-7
CASTVTGGRTYEQYF
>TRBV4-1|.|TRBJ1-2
CASSQDQYPSNYGYTF
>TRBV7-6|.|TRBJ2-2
CASSPAVRHTGELFF
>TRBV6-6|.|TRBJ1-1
CASSPSRGTEAFF
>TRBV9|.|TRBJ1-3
CASKARSGNTIYF
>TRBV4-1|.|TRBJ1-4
CASSQIGVSGGEKLFF
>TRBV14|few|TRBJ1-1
CASSIQGGRRTEAFF
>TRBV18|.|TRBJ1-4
CASSPDYRREKLFF
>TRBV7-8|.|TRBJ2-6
CASSAPSGANVLTF
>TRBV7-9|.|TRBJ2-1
CASSLVVGPSYNEQFF
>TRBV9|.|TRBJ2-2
CASSVRAGYTGELFF
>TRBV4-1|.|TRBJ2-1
CASMFRDGGSYNEQFF
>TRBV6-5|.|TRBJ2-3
CASSPGSGADTQYF
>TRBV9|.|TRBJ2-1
CASSTRTSSNEQFF
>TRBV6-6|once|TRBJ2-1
CASSYAPYNEQFF
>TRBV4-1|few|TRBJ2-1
CASSQYPRQSYNEQFF
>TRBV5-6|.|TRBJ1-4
CASSLGDLNEKLFF
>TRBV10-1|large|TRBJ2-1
CASSEGRHVDEQFF
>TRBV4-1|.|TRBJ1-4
CASSPLYQGDNEKLFF
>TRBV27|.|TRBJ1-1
CARPKGYGNTEAFF
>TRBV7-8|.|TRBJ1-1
CASSQRPEAFF